These 6 T cell receptor beta chains were sequenced from one sample in a study of blood T cell repertoires in COVID-19. Sequenced by immunoSEQ multiplex PCR; TCRdb stores in-frame clones only, minus some. The sample yields about 120,000 clones, 69% seen once. Sequenced sample: peripheral blood. The receptors were gathered from an older woman with acute or convalescent COVID-19.

V gene TRBV18 combines with J gene TRBJ1-1, with D tentatively TRBD1 (5 bases). With 3 bases removed from V and 5 bases from J, the gap between germline ends came to 13 bases. CDR3 size: 14 residues. Germline V gene data show CDR1 as KGHSH and CDR2 as LQKENI. CDR3 residues: CASSPDGGRTEAFF. The CDR3 region has the DNA TGTGCCAGCTCACCCGACGGGGGAAGGACTGAAGCTTTCTTT.

The chain links TRBV9 to TRBJ1-6, with a possible D match to TRBD1 (5 bases). This CDR3 spans 19 amino acids. Per germline, CDR1 SGDLS and CDR2 YYNGEE. The V and J ends lost 0 bases and 8 bases respectively, with 24 bases between them. The CDR3 sequence: CASSVGGGAQAARYSPLHF. The CDR3 DNA reads TGTGCCAGCAGCGTAGGGGGAGGGGCTCAGGCCGCAAGATATTCACCCCTCCACTTT. Filled out from reference TRBV9 and TRBJ1-6, the complete variable domain reads DSGVTQTPKHLITATGQRVTLRCSPRSGDLSVYWYQQSLDQGLQFLIQYYNGEERAKGNILERFSAQQFPDLHSELNLSSLELGDSALYFCASSVGGGAQAARYSPLHFGNGTRLTVT.

A single count supports this clone. The genes are TRBV10-2 and TRBJ2-1; 11 nucleotides match TRBD1. Germline-derived CDR1 and CDR2 are WSHSY and SAAADI. The CDR3 is 15 residues long. Trimming cost V 6 bases and J 8 bases; bases outside gene matches: 9. DNA for the CDR3: TGCGCCAGCAGAGAACCGGGACAGGGGGTCGATGAGCAGTTCTTC. Its protein is CASREPGQGVDEQFF.

The rearrangement links TRBV9 to TRBJ1-4; D ambiguous. The CDR3 totals 14 residues. Germline values: CDR1 SGDLS, CDR2 YYNGEE. Trimming shortened V by 4 bases and J by 7 bases, and 14 bases separated the two germline ends. In DNA, the CDR3 is TGTGCCAGCAGCTTACCGCCAGAGGGTGAAAAACTGTTTTTT. Its protein is CASSLPPEGEKLFF.

The CDR3 sequence is CASSQIGTSGGTYEQYF. The DNA for the CDR3 is TGTGCCAGCAGCCAAATCGGGACTAGCGGGGGCACCTACGAGCAGTACTTC. The chain recombines TRBV4-2 with TRBJ2-7, with TRBD2 matching over 14 bases. V trimming: 2 bases; J trimming: 2 bases; junction bases outside the gene matches: 5. The germline CDR1 and CDR2 sequences are LGHNA and YNFKEQ. The CDR3 sequence is 17 residues long.

The chain has TRBV2 and TRBJ1-6; the D is unclear. The CDR3 is made up of 14 amino acids. Germline loops: CDR1 SNHLY, CDR2 FYNNEI. Between the trimmed V and J ends, which lost 1 base and 6 bases, there was a span of 7 bases. The CDR3 DNA sequence: TGTGCCAGCAGTGAAGATAGCCTTAATTCACCCCTCCACTTT. Its translation is CASSEDSLNSPLHF. Variable domain in full (rest from reference TRBV2 and TRBJ1-6): EPEVTQTPSHQVTQMGQEVILRCVPISNHLYFYWYRQILGQKVEFLVSFYNNEISEKSEIFDDQFSVERPDGSNFTLKIRSTKLEDSAMYFCASSEDSLNSPLHFGNGTRLTVT.